Presented here are 21 T cell receptor beta chains from one specimen sequenced in a study of response to subunit inactivated influenza vaccine. TCRdb reprocessed the RT-PCR reads via MiXCR and lists one record per CDR3 protein. Of more than 700,000 distinct CDR3 sequences listed, 21% are singletons. Sequencing was performed on PBMCs from blood, taken 5 days after vaccination. These receptors were collected from a man aged 45-65 years who received an inactivated influenza vaccine.

The rearrangement uses TRBV12-3 or TRBV12-4 and TRBJ2-1, with D possibly called TRBD1 or TRBD2 (5 bases each). This CDR3 region has 14 residues. V was cut by 7 bases and J by 7 bases, with 17 bases left in between. The CDR3 loop is CASKPGPERNEQFF. The CDR3, as DNA: TGTGCCAGCAAACCGGGACCTGAAAGAAATGAGCAGTTCTTC.

This clonotype has only one observation. The V and J genes are TRBV6-5 and TRBJ1-1; 8 bases match TRBD1. This CDR3 is 17 amino acids long. V shed 0 bases, J shed 4 bases, and the junction held 10 bases outside the gene matches. CDR1 is MNHEY, CDR2 SVGAGI, per germline. This CDR3 reads CASSYSAGGLKGTEAFF. CDR3 DNA sequence: TGTGCCAGCAGTTACTCGGCAGGGGGCTTAAAGGGCACTGAAGCTTTCTTT.

This chain joins TRBV27 and TRBJ1-6, with D perhaps matching TRBD1 (6 bases). Germline V gene sequence: CDR1 MNHEY, CDR2 SMNVEV (reference sequence). Trimming removed 8 bases from V and 4 bases from J, with 12 bases in between. This CDR3 contains 14 residues. The CDR3 loop is CASASDSYNSPLHF. The CDR3 bases are TGTGCCAGCGCTTCGGACAGTTATAATTCACCCCTCCACTTT.

This clonotype showed up just a few times. V and J are TRBV7-2 and TRBJ1-2, with no clear D. Germline V gene data show CDR1 as SGHTA and CDR2 as FQGNSA. The CDR3 covers 14 residues. Trimming took off 1 base at V and 4 bases at J, with 10 bases between the two ends. Here the CDR3 DNA reads TGTGCCAGCAGCTTAGTACCGGGGTCCTATGGCTACACCTTC. Residues: CASSLVPGSYGYTF.

V and J are TRBV10-3 and TRBJ2-1, with 7 bases fitting TRBD2. This CDR3 spans 15 amino acids. Germline V gives CDR1 ENHRY, CDR2 SYGVKD. V shed 8 bases and J 0 bases; nucleotides not matched to a gene: 7. The CDR3, as DNA: TGTGCCATCCGGGGGGAGGTCAGCTCCTACAATGAGCAGTTCTTC. Translation gives CAIRGEVSSYNEQFF.

This clonotype showed up just a few times. The rearrangement joins TRBV10-2 to TRBJ1-2; TRBD1 agrees at 7 bases. CDR3 length: 16 amino acids. With 0 bases clipped from V and 4 bases from J, the junction kept 8 bases outside the gene matches. Looked up from germline, CDR1 is WSHSY and CDR2 is SAAADI. The CDR3 DNA reads TGCGCCAGCAGTGAGTCGGGAGGGGGCATCGTCTATGGCTACACCTTC. Protein product: CASSESGGGIVYGYTF.

V and J are TRBV20-1 and TRBJ2-5; D unresolved. Trimming removed 2 bases from V and 5 bases from J, with 15 bases in between. CDR1 is DFQATT and CDR2 is SNEGSKA in the germline V gene (reference sequence). The CDR3 loop spans 14 amino acids. The CDR3: CSARPRHLGETQYF. The CDR3 DNA reads as TGCAGTGCTAGACCCCGACACCTCGGGGAGACCCAGTACTTC.

The table lists this clonotype with a few counts. CDR3 DNA sequence: TGCGCCAGCAGCTTGGCCAGCGGGAGCACCTACGAGCAGTACTTC. Translated, it gives CASSLASGSTYEQYF. The chain joins TRBV5-1 to TRBJ2-7, with 8 bases fitting TRBD2. The germline gives CDR1 SGHRS, CDR2 YFSETQ. This CDR3 is built from 15 residues. The ends lost 0 bases at V and 2 bases at J; junction bases unmatched: 4.

The V gene is TRBV6-1, the J gene TRBJ1-5, with 9 bases that match TRBD1. Germline CDR1 reads MNHNS; CDR2 reads SASEGT. V lost 7 bases to trimming and J lost 7 bases; unmatched junction nucleotides: 14. CDR3 length equals 16 residues. CDR3 sequence (DNA): TGTGCCAGCACCGGACAGGGGTACACCATTGTCCAGCCCCAGCATTTT. This sequence encodes CASTGQGYTIVQPQHF.

This clonotype was detected only a few times. V gene TRBV21-1 combines with J gene TRBJ2-3; the table calls TRBD2, which could not be checked here. TRBV21-1 corresponds to a pseudogene. CDR3 length: 16 amino acids. CDR3 nucleotide sequence: TGTGCCAGCAGCAAGTCTGAGACTAGCGGCACAGATACGCAGTATTTT. Amino acid sequence: CASSKSETSGTDTQYF.

In its sample, this clonotype was seen a few times. J is TRBJ2-2 and V is TRBV10-3, with no clear D. Trimming took 6 bases from V and 0 from J, leaving 8 bases between them. The CDR3 covers 14 residues. Germline CDR1 ENHRY, CDR2 SYGVKD. CDR3 DNA: TGTGCCATCAGCCAGAACTCGAACACCGGGGAGCTGTTTTTT. The encoded protein is CAISQNSNTGELFF.

V is TRBV12-3 or TRBV12-4 and J is TRBJ2-7; unclear D gene. The V and J ends lost 3 bases and 6 bases respectively, with 15 bases between them. The CDR3 extends over 14 amino acids. The CDR3 sequence: CASSFSGLVSEQYF. The DNA of the CDR3 is TGTGCCAGCAGTTTCTCCGGCCTAGTGAGCGAGCAGTACTTC.

This clonotype was found many times. A read error may account for a junction end that differs from germline. The rearrangement joins TRBV5-1 to TRBJ2-5; no definite D call. CDR1 is SGHRS, CDR2 YFSETQ, per germline. The CDR3 consists of 13 residues. As DNA, the CDR3 is TGTGCCAGCAGCTTGGGTACAGAAGAGACCCAGTACTTC. Translation: CASSLGTEETQYF.

This clonotype came up a few times. The chain has TRBV15 and TRBJ2-4, with 7 bases aligning to TRBD2. The CDR3 has 16 residues. CDR1 is LNHNV, CDR2 YYDKDF, per germline (reference sequence). V shed 0 bases, J shed 8 bases, and the junction held 10 bases outside the gene matches. Here the CDR3 DNA reads TGTGCCACCAGCAGAGATTACAGCGGGAAACGGCACATTCAGTACTTC. It is translated as CATSRDYSGKRHIQYF.

The V call is TRBV6-5, the J call TRBJ2-7, with D tentatively TRBD1 (7 bases). Per the germline V gene, CDR1 is MNHEY and CDR2 is SVGAGI. This CDR3 comprises 15 residues. V was trimmed by 0 bases and J by 9 bases, leaving 18 bases between them. CDR3 nucleotide sequence: TGTGCCAGCAGTTACTCTCAGGGGGTACAAGCGGGGCAGTACTTC. Translating it yields CASSYSQGVQAGQYF.

There are a few counts of this clonotype. The chain links TRBV11-3 to TRBJ2-1, with 7 bases aligning to TRBD1. The trim removed 5 bases at V and 5 bases at J, leaving 3 bases unmatched. The CDR3 covers 13 residues. CDR1 is SGHNT and CDR2 is YENEEA in the germline V gene. This chain's CDR3 is CASSKGQHNEQFF. The CDR3 DNA sequence: TGTGCCAGCAGCAAGGGACAGCACAATGAGCAGTTCTTC.

There are many counts of this clonotype. This chain uses TRBV24-1 with TRBJ2-1, with 13 bases that match TRBD2. From germline, CDR1 is KGHDR and CDR2 SFDVKD. This CDR3 has 19 residues. Trimming cost V 3 bases and J 0 bases; bases outside gene matches: 7. The CDR3, as DNA: TGTGCCACCAGTGATACTAGCGGGAGGGCCCGGAGCTCCTACAATGAGCAGTTCTTC. It translates to CATSDTSGRARSSYNEQFF.

This rearrangement joins TRBV3-1 to TRBJ1-4; 7 bases align to TRBD1. Losses at the gene ends were 1 base for V and 7 bases for J; bases not matched to a gene: 6. Germline values: CDR1 LGHDT, CDR2 YNNKEL (reference sequence). The CDR3 is 15 amino acids. CDR3 sequence: CASSQGGGMGEKLFF. DNA for the CDR3: TGTGCCAGCAGCCAAGGAGGGGGCATGGGTGAAAAACTGTTTTTT.

This clonotype was found a few times. The chain combines TRBV12-3 or TRBV12-4 with TRBJ1-2; D may be TRBD1 (5 bases). With 5 bases removed from V and 6 bases from J, the gap between germline ends came to 10 bases. This CDR3 is 12 amino acids long. CDR3 sequence: CASSPGLHGYTF. CDR3 DNA: TGTGCCAGCAGTCCGGGACTCCATGGCTACACCTTC.

This clonotype was seen only a few times. The gene calls are TRBV24-1 and TRBJ2-7; tentative D call: TRBD1 (5 bases). CDR1 and CDR2 (germline): KGHDR, SFDVKD. This CDR3 is 15 amino acids long. Trimming took 3 bases from V and 2 from J, leaving 13 bases between them. DNA for the CDR3: TGTGCCACCAGTGATCCCCGAACAGGCGCCTACGAGCAGTACTTC. Its protein product is CATSDPRTGAYEQYF.

The chain uses TRBV5-6 and TRBJ1-6; a possible D gene is TRBD1 (5 bases). Trimming removed 4 bases from V and 14 bases from J, with 22 bases in between. CDR3 length: 15 amino acids. Germline lookup yields CDR1 SGHDT and CDR2 YYEEEE. CDR3 in amino acids: CASSPNPVGTTSLHF. The CDR3 coding sequence is TGTGCCAGCAGCCCCAATCCGGTCGGGACGACATCCCTCCACTTT.